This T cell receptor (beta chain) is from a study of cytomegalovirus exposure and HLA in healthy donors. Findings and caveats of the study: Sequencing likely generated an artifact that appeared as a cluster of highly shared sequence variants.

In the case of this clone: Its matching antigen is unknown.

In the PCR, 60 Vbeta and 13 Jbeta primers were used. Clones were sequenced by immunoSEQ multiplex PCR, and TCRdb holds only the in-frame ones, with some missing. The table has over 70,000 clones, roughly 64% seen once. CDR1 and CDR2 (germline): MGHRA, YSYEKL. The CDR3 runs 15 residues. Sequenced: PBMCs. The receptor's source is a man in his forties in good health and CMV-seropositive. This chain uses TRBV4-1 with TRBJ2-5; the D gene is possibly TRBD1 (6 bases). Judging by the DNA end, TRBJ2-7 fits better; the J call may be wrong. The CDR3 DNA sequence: TGCGCCAGCAGCCCTAAGCCACAGGGCTCCTACGAGCAGTACTTC. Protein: CASSPKPQGSYEQYF.